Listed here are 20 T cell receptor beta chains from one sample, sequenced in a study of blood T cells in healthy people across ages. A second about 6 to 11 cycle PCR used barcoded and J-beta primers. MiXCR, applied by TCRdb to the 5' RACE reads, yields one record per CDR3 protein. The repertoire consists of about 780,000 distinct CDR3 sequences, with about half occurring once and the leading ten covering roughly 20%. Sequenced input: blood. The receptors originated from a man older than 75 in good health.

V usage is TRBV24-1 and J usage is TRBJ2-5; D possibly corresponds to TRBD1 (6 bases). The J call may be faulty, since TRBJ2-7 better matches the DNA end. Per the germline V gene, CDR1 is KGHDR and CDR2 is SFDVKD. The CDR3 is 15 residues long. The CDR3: CATSDRTGHSYEQYF. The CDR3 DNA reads TGTGCCACCAGTGACCGCACGGGACACAGTTACGAGCAGTACTTC.

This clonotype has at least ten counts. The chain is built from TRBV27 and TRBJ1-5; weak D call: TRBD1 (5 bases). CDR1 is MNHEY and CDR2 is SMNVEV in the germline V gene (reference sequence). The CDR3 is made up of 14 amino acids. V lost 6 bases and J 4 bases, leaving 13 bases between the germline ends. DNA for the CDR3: TGTGCCAGCAGGATCTCGGGGGGTAATCAGCCCCAGCATTTT. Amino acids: CASRISGGNQPQHF.

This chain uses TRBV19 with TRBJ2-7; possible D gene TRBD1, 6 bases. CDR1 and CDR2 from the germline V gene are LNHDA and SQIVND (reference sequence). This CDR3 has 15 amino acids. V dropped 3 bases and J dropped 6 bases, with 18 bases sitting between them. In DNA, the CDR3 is TGTGCCAGTAGTATGGGTTTGGGACAAATGGGCGAGCAGTACTTC. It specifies CASSMGLGQMGEQYF.

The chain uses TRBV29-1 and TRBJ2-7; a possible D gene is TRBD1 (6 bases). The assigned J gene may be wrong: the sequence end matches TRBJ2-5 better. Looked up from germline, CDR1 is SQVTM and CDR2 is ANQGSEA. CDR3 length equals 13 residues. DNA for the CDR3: TGCAGCGTCCAAAGGACTCAGGGGGAGACCCAGTACTTC. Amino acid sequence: CSVQRTQGETQYF.

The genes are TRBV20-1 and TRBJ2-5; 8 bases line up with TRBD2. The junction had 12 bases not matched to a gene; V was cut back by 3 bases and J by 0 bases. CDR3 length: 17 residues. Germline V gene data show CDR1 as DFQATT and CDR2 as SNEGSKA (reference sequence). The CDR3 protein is CSARLPGLGWYQETQYF. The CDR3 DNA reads TGCAGTGCTAGGCTCCCGGGACTAGGGTGGTACCAAGAGACCCAGTACTTC.

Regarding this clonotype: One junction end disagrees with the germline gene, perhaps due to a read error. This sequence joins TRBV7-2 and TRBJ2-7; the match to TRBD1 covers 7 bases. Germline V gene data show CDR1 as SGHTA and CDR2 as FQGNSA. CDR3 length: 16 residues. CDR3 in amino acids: CASSLAVDRKTYEQYF. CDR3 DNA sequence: TGCGCCAGCAGCTTAGCCGTGGACAGGAAAACCTACGAGCAGTACTTC.

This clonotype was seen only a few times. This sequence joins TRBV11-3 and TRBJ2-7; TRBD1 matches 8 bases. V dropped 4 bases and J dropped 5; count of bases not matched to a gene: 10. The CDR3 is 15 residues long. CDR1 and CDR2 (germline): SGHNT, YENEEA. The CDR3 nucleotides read TGTGCCAGCAGCTCACAGACAGGGACAGGCAACGAGCAGTACTTC. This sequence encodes CASSSQTGTGNEQYF. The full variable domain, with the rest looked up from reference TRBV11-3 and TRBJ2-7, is EAGVVQSPRYKIIEKKQPVAFWCNPISGHNTLYWYLQNLGQGPELLIRYENEEAVDDSQLPKDRFSAERLKGVDSTLKIQPAELGDSAVYLCASSSQTGTGNEQYFGPGTRLTVT.

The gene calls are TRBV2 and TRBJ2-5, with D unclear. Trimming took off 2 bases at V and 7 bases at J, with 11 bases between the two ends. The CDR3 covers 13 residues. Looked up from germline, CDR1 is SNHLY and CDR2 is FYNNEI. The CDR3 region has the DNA TGTGCCAGCAGTGAAAGACGGTCTGGGACCCAGTACTTC. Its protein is CASSERRSGTQYF.

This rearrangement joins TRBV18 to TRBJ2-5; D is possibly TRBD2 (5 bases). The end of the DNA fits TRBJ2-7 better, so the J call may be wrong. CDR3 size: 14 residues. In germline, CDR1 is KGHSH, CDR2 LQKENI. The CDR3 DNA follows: TGTGCCAGCTCACAGGGAGCCCAAACCTACGAGCAGTACTTC. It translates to CASSQGAQTYEQYF.

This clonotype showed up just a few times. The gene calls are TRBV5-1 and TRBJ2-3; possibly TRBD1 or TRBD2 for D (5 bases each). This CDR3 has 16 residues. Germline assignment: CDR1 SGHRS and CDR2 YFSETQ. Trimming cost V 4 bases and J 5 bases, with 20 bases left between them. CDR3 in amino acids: CASSTPGPTGVDTQYF. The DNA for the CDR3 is TGCGCCAGCAGCACACCGGGACCGACCGGGGTAGATACGCAGTATTTT.

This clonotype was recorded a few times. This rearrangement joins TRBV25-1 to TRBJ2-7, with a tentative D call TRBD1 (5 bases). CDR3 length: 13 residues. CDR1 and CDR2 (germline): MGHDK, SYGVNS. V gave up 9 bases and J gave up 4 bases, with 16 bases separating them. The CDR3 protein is CASVQTDSYEQYF. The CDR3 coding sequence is TGTGCCAGTGTACAGACAGACTCTTACGAGCAGTACTTC.

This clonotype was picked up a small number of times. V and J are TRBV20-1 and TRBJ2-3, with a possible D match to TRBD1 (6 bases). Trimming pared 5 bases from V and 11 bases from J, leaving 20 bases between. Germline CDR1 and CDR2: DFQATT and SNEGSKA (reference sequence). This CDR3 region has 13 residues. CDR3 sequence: CSAPGTTQIEQYF. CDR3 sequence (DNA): TGCAGTGCTCCCGGGACAACACAGATAGAGCAGTATTTT.

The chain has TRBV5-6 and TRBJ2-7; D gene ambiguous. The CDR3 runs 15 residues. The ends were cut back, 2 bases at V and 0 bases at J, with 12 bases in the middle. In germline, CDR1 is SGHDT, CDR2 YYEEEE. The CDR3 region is CASSFRPVSSYEQYF. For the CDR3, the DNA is TGTGCCAGCAGCTTTCGTCCAGTCAGCTCCTACGAGCAGTACTTC.

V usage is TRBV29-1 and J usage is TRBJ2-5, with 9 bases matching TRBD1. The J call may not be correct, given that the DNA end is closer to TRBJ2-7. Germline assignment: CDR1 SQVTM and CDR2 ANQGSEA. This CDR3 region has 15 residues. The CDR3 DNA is TGCAGCGTTTCCCCGACCGGGACAGGGCAGGGCGAGCAGTACTTC. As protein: CSVSPTGTGQGEQYF.

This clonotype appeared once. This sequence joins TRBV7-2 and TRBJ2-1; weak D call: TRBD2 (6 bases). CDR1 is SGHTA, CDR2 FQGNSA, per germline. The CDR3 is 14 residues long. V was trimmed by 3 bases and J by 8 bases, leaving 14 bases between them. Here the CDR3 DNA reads TGTGCCAGCAGCTTTTCGACTAGTTGGGATGAGCAGTTCTTC. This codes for CASSFSTSWDEQFF.

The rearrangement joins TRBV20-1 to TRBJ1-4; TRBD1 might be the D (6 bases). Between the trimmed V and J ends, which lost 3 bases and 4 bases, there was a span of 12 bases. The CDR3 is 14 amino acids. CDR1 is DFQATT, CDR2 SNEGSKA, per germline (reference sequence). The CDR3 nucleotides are TGCAGTGCTAGTTCGACAGGTGTTAATGAAAAACTGTTTTTT. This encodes CSASSTGVNEKLFF.

CDR3 coding DNA: TGCGCCAGCAGCGTTGACTTTAGCTCTGGAAACACCATATATTTT. Its protein is CASSVDFSSGNTIYF. This chain joins TRBV5-1 and TRBJ1-3; D remains ambiguous. Germline V gives CDR1 SGHRS, CDR2 YFSETQ. The ends were cut back, 4 bases at V and 0 bases at J, with 11 bases in the middle. The CDR3 is made up of 15 amino acids.

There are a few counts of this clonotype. CDR3 DNA: TGTGCCAGCAGCCCAATAGCAGAAGAGACCCAGTACTTC. This gives the protein CASSPIAEETQYF. The rearrangement uses TRBV7-2 and TRBJ2-5; D gene unclear. This CDR3 spans 13 amino acids. V dropped 5 bases and J dropped 3 bases, with 10 bases sitting between them. Germline V gene sequence: CDR1 SGHTA, CDR2 FQGNSA.

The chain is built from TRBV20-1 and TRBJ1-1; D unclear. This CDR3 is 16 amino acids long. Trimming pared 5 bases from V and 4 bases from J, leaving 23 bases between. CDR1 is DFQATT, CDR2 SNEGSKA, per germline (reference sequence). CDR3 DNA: TGCAGTGCTCCTAACCCCTCTCTAGGCCTGGGCACTGAAGCTTTCTTT. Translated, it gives CSAPNPSLGLGTEAFF.

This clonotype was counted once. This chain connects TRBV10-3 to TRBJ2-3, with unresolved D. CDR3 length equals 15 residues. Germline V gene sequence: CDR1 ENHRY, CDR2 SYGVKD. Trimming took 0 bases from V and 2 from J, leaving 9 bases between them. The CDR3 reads CAISESELHTDTQYF. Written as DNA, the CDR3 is TGTGCCATCAGTGAGTCGGAACTGCACACAGATACGCAGTATTTT.